These 15 T cell receptor beta chains were all obtained from the same sample, sequenced in a study of vaccination and CD4 T cells after COVID-19. As to treatment: approximately 9-day PBMC culture with coronavirus spike peptide pools or control peptides (ViraFEST assay). Sequence data for DNA of cultured CD4+ T cells were generated by the Oncomine TCR Beta short-read assay. One entry per CDR3 protein, called by TCRdb with MiXCR from the PCR reads. The repertoire holds more than 11,000 distinct CDR3 sequences, over 25% seen once, with roughly 20% in the top ten. Antigens of these TCRs are unknown. The sequences come from CD4+ T cells from blood, cultured in vitro, collected before SARS-CoV-2 vaccination. The receptors here all came from a human donor who received a COVID-19 vaccine.

V is TRBV30 and J is TRBJ2-3, with D tentatively TRBD2 (5 bases). With 2 bases removed from V and 0 bases from J, the gap between germline ends came to 6 bases. Germline V CDR1 and CDR2: GTSNPN, SVGIG (reference sequence). The CDR3 spans 13 residues. Here the CDR3 reads CAWSTGSTDTQYF. CDR3 DNA sequence: TGTGCCTGGAGTACGGGGAGCACAGATACGCAGTATTTT.

This clonotype is classed as medium-sized. The CDR3 DNA follows: TGTGCCAGCAGCTCCTCCGCAGATACGCAGTATTTT. Its translation: CASSSSADTQYF. The chain combines TRBV7-9 with TRBJ2-3; no clear D gene. The V gene's germline CDR1 is SEHNR and CDR2 FQNEAQ (reference sequence). V dropped 4 bases and J dropped 4 bases, with 6 bases sitting between them. CDR3 size: 12 residues.

The chain joins TRBV5-3 to TRBJ2-5, with a possible D match to TRBD2 (5 bases). TRBV5-3 is sorted into the ORF group, with uncertain function. The ends were cut back, 4 bases at V and 6 bases at J, with 19 bases in the middle. CDR3 length: 15 residues. CDR3 amino acids: CARSRYPTGGQTQYF. The CDR3 DNA reads as TGTGCCAGAAGCCGCTATCCAACTGGCGGGCAGACCCAGTACTTC.

CDR3 sequence: CASSLAMDTNTEAFF. As DNA, the CDR3 is TGTGCCAGCAGCTTGGCCATGGACACCAACACTGAAGCTTTCTTT. The chain employs TRBV5-4 and TRBJ1-1; TRBD1 is a possible D gene (5 bases). Trimming stripped 0 bases from V and 2 bases from J, with 11 bases between. The V gene's germline CDR1 is SGHNT and CDR2 YYREEE (reference sequence). CDR3 length equals 15 residues. Full variable domain (rest looked up from reference TRBV5-4 and TRBJ1-1): ETGVTQSPTHLIKTRGQQVTLRCSSQSGHNTVSWYQQALGQGPQFIFQYYREEENGRGNFPPRFSGLQFPNYSSELNVNALELDDSALYLCASSLAMDTNTEAFFGQGTRLTVV.

The chain has TRBV7-6 and TRBJ2-5; D unresolved. Germline V CDR1 and CDR2: SGHVS, FNYEAQ. The CDR3 has 12 amino acids. V lost 0 bases and J lost 4, with 3 bases in between. In DNA, the CDR3 is TGTGCCAGCAGCTTAGCAGTAGAGACCCAGTACTTC. As protein: CASSLAVETQYF.

The rearrangement joins TRBV20-1 to TRBJ2-3; TRBD2 agrees at 11 bases. The CDR3 sequence is 13 residues long. Germline CDR1 reads DFQATT; CDR2 reads SNEGSKA (reference sequence). After removal of 4 bases from V and 8 bases from J, the junction contained 5 bases not matched to a gene. The CDR3 region has the DNA TGCAGTGCTACTAGCGGGGGGCCGGGTACGCAGTATTTT. Amino acids: CSATSGGPGTQYF.

The genes are TRBV5-8 and TRBJ2-5; D is perhaps TRBD1 or TRBD2 (6 bases each). CDR1 is SGHTS, CDR2 YDEGEE, per germline. The germline V and J ends were trimmed by 3 bases and 1 base, with 7 bases remaining between them. The CDR3 consists of 13 residues. The CDR3 DNA follows: TGTGCCAGCAGCTCGGGGGCCCAAGAGACCCAGTACTTC. This sequence encodes CASSSGAQETQYF. Drawing the rest from reference TRBV5-8 and TRBJ2-5, the complete variable domain is EAGVTQSPTHLIKTRGQQATLRCSPISGHTSVYWYQQALGLGLQFLLWYDEGEERNRGNFPPRFSGRQFPNYSSELNVNALELEDSALYLCASSSGAQETQYFGPGTRLLVL.

V is TRBV5-1 and J is TRBJ1-2; D possibly corresponds to TRBD1 (6 bases). V was clipped by 2 bases and J by 0 bases, with 11 bases between them. The germline CDR1 and CDR2 sequences are SGHRS and YFSETQ. This CDR3 spans 15 amino acids. The CDR3 bases are TGCGCCAGCAGCTTAGAACAGGGATCTAACTATGGCTACACCTTC. This sequence encodes CASSLEQGSNYGYTF.

The rearrangement links TRBV7-9 to TRBJ2-1, with TRBD2 identical over 13 bases. Looked up from germline, CDR1 is SEHNR and CDR2 is FQNEAQ (reference sequence). CDR3 length: 18 amino acids. J gave up 3 bases and V 5 bases, and 10 bases lay outside the gene matches. The CDR3, as DNA: TGTGCCAGCAGCCTAGGACTAGCGGGGGCTATAGTCTACAATGAGCAGTTCTTC. Protein product: CASSLGLAGAIVYNEQFF. The full variable domain, with the rest looked up from reference TRBV7-9 and TRBJ2-1, is DTGVSQNPRHKITKRGQNVTFRCDPISEHNRLYWYRQTLGQGPEFLTYFQNEAQLEKSRLLSDRFSAERPKGSFSTLEIQRTEQGDSAMYLCASSLGLAGAIVYNEQFFGPGTRLTVL.

The genes are TRBV18 and TRBJ2-2; no firm D call. Trimming pared 0 bases from V and 6 bases from J, leaving 17 bases between. The CDR3 sequence is 17 residues long. CDR1 KGHSH and CDR2 LQKENI come from the germline V gene. Here the CDR3 reads CASSPPSPAIEAGELFF. Written as DNA, the CDR3 is TGTGCCAGCTCACCACCGTCTCCGGCAATAGAGGCCGGGGAGCTGTTTTTT. Drawing the rest from reference TRBV18 and TRBJ2-2, the complete variable domain is NAGVMQNPRHLVRRRGQEARLRCSPMKGHSHVYWYRQLPEEGLKFMVYLQKENIIDESGMPKERFSAEFPKEGPSILRIQQVVRGDSAAYFCASSPPSPAIEAGELFFGEGSRLTVL.

This clonotype was found a few times. The chain recombines TRBV27 with TRBJ1-2; 8 bases map to TRBD1. Germline V gene sequence: CDR1 MNHEY, CDR2 SMNVEV (reference sequence). Trimming took 1 base from V and 2 from J; bases not matched to a gene: 18. The CDR3 has 20 residues. This CDR3 reads CASSLYSFRTGMEKNYGYTF. In DNA, the CDR3 is TGTGCCAGCAGTTTATACTCTTTTAGGACAGGGATGGAGAAAAACTATGGCTACACCTTC.

V gene TRBV6-5 combines with J gene TRBJ1-1; D ambiguous. The CDR3 has 14 residues. The V end was cut by 3 bases, the J end by 1 base, with 9 bases between. Looked up from germline, CDR1 is MNHEY and CDR2 is SVGAGI. CDR3 sequence: CASSYKDTNTEAFF. The CDR3 DNA sequence: TGTGCCAGCAGTTATAAGGATACGAACACTGAAGCTTTCTTT.

The chain is built from TRBV7-9 and TRBJ2-5; tentatively, D is TRBD1 or TRBD2 (5 bases each). V lost 5 bases to trimming and J lost 4 bases, with 20 bases between them. This CDR3 is 16 amino acids long. In germline, CDR1 is SEHNR, CDR2 FQNEAQ (reference sequence). The CDR3: CASSPLAGAGIETQYF. The CDR3 DNA reads TGTGCCAGCAGCCCACTCGCCGGGGCAGGGATAGAGACCCAGTACTTC.

This clonotype has a handful of counts. This chain connects TRBV2 to TRBJ1-5; 11 positions agree with TRBD1. With V trimmed by 4 bases and J by 6 bases, 2 bases remained unmatched. CDR1 SNHLY and CDR2 FYNNEI come from the germline V gene. The CDR3 loop spans 14 amino acids. The CDR3 protein is CASSGGTGGQPQHF. Here the CDR3 DNA reads TGTGCCAGCAGTGGGGGGACAGGGGGTCAGCCCCAGCATTTT. The full variable domain, in which reference TRBV2 and TRBJ1-5 provide the parts outside the CDR3, is EPEVTQTPSHQVTQMGQEVILRCVPISNHLYFYWYRQILGQKVEFLVSFYNNEISEKSEIFDDQFSVERPDGSNFTLKIRSTKLEDSAMYFCASSGGTGGQPQHFGDGTRLSIL.

This clonotype has just a few counts. This sequence joins TRBV20-1 and TRBJ2-5; 9 bases line up with TRBD2. Germline V CDR1 and CDR2: DFQATT, SNEGSKA (reference sequence). V dropped 5 bases and J dropped 2; count of bases not matched to a gene: 12. CDR3 length: 16 residues. This CDR3 reads CSAPSQTSGGQETQYF. As DNA, the CDR3 is TGCAGTGCTCCTTCCCAGACTAGCGGTGGGCAAGAGACCCAGTACTTC.